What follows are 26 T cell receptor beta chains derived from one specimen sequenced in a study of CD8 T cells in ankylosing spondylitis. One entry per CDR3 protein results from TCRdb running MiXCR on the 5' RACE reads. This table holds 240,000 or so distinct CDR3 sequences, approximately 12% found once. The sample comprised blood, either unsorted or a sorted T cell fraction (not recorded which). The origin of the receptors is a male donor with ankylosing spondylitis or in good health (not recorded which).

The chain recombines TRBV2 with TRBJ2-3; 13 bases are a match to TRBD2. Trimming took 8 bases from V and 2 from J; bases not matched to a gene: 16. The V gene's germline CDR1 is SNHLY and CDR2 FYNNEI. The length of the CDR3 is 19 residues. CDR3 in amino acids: CASCPVLAGTSGNTDTQYF. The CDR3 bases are TGTGCCAGCTGCCCCGTCTTAGCCGGGACTAGCGGGAACACAGATACGCAGTATTTT. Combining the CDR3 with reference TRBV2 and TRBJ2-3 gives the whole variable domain EPEVTQTPSHQVTQMGQEVILRCVPISNHLYFYWYRQILGQKVEFLVSFYNNEISEKSEIFDDQFSVERPDGSNFTLKIRSTKLEDSAMYFCASCPVLAGTSGNTDTQYFGPGTRLTVL.

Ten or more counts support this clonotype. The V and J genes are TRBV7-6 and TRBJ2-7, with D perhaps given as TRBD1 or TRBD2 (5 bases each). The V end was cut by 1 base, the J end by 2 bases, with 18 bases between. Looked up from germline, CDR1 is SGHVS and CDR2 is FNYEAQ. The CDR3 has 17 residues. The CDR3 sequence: CASSLEPGRDGPYEQYF. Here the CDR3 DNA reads TGTGCCAGCAGCTTAGAGCCCGGCAGGGACGGTCCCTACGAGCAGTACTTC.

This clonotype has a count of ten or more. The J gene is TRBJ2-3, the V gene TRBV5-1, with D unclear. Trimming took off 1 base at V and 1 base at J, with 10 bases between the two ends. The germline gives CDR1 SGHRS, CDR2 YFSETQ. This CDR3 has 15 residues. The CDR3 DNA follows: TGCGCCAGCAGCTTGCGGGCAGGCGGCACAGATACGCAGTATTTT. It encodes CASSLRAGGTDTQYF.

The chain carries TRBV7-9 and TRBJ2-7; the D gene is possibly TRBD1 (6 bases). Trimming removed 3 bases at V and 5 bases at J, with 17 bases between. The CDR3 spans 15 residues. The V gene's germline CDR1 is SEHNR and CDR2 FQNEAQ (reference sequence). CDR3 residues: CASSLDTGFLNEQYF. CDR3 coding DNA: TGTGCCAGCAGCTTGGACACAGGGTTCCTCAACGAGCAGTACTTC.

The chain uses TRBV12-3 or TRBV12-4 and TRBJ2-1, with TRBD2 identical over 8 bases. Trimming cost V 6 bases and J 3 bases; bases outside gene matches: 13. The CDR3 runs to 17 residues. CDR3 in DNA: TGTGCCAGCAGCACGGGGGGGTGGGGCAGGGGCTACAATGAGCAGTTCTTC. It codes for CASSTGGWGRGYNEQFF.

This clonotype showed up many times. The CDR3 DNA reads TGCGCCAGCACATCGGGAGGGGGCGAGAGCTACGAGCAGTACTTC. Encoded protein: CASTSGGGESYEQYF. This chain joins TRBV5-1 and TRBJ2-7; possibly TRBD2 for D (8 bases). Trimming left V 6 bases short and J 3 bases short, with 19 bases between. The CDR3 has 15 residues. CDR1 is SGHRS, CDR2 YFSETQ, per germline.

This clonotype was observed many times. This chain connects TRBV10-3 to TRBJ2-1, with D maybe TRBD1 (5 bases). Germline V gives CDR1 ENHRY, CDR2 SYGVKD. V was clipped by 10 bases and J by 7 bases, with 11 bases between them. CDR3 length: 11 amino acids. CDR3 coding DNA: TGTGCCACGTTATCAGGGAATGAGCAGTTCTTC. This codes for CATLSGNEQFF.

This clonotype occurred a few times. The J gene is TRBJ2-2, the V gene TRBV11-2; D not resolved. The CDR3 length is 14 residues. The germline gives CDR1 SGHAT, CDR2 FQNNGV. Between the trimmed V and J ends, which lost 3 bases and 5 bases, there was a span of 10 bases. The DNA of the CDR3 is TGTGCCAGCAGCTTCAGTGAGGCAACCGGGGAGCTGTTTTTT. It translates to CASSFSEATGELFF.

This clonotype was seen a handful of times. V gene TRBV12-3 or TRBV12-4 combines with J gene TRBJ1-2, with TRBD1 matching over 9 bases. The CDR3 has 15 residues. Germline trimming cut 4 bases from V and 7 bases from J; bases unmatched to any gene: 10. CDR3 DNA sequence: TGTGCCAGCAGTTCCACCGGACAGGGGTTGGTTGGCTACACCTTC. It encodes CASSSTGQGLVGYTF.

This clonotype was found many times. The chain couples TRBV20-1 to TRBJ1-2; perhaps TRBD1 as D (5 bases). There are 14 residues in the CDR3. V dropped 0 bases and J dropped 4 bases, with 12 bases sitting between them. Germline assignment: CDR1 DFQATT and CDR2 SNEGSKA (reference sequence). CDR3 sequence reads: CSARDQQVAYGYTF. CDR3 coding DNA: TGCAGTGCTAGAGACCAACAGGTAGCCTATGGCTACACCTTC.

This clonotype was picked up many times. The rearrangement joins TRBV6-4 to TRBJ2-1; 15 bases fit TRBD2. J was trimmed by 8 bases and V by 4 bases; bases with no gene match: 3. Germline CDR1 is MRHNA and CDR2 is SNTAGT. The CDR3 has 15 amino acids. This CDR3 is CASSGTSGGADEQFF. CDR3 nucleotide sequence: TGTGCCAGCAGTGGGACTAGCGGGGGGGCTGATGAGCAGTTCTTC.

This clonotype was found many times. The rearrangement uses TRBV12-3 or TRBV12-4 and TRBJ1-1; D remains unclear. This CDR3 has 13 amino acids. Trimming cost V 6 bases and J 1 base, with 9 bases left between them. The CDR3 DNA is TGTGCCAGCAGCCACGGTCCGAACACTGAAGCTTTCTTT. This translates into CASSHGPNTEAFF.

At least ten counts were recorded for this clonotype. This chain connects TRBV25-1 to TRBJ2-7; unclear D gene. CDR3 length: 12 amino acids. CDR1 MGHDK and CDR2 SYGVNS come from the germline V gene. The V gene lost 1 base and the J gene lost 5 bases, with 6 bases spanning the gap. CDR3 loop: CASSESSNEQYF. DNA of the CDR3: TGTGCCAGCAGTGAATCATCTAACGAGCAGTACTTC.

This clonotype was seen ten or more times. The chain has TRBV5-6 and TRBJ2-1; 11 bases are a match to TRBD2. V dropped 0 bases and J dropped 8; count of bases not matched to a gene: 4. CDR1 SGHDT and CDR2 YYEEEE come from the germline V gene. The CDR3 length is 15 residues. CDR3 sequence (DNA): TGTGCCAGCAGCTTGGCTCTAGCGGGAGGTCATGAGCAGTTCTTC. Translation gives CASSLALAGGHEQFF.

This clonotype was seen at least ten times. The CDR3 coding sequence is TGTGCCAGCAGCTTAGATTTGGCAAGACCCTACGAGCAGTACTTC. Translating gives CASSLDLARPYEQYF. V gene TRBV7-2 combines with J gene TRBJ2-7; no clear D gene. Trimming pared 1 base from V and 2 bases from J, leaving 12 bases between. Germline CDR1 reads SGHTA; CDR2 reads FQGNSA. The CDR3 spans 15 residues. The full variable domain, with the rest looked up from reference TRBV7-2 and TRBJ2-7, is GAGVSQSPSNKVTEKGKDVELRCDPISGHTALYWYRQSLGQGLEFLIYFQGNSAPDKSGLPSDRFSAERTGGSVSTLTIQRTQQEDSAVYLCASSLDLARPYEQYFGPGTRLTVT.

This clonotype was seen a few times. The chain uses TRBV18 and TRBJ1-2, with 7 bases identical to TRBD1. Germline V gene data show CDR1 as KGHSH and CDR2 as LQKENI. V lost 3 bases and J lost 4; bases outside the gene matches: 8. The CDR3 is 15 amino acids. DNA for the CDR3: TGTGCCAGCTCACCGCAAACAGGGGTAACCTATGGCTACACCTTC. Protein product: CASSPQTGVTYGYTF. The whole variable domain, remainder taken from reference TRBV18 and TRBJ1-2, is NAGVMQNPRHLVRRRGQEARLRCSPMKGHSHVYWYRQLPEEGLKFMVYLQKENIIDESGMPKERFSAEFPKEGPSILRIQQVVRGDSAAYFCASSPQTGVTYGYTFGSGTRLTVV.

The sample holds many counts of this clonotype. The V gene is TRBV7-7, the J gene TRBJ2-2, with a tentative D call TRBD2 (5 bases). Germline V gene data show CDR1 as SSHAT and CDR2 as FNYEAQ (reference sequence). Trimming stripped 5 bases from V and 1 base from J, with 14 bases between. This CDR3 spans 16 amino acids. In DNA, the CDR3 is TGTGCCAGCAGCCCTACCAGCGGACTGAACACCGGGGAGCTGTTTTTT. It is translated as CASSPTSGLNTGELFF.

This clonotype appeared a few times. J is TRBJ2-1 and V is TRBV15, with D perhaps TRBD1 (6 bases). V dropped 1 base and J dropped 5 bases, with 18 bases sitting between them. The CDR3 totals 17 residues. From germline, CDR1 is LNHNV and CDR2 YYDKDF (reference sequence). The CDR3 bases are TGTGCCACCAGCAGAGGCGCTCAGGGGCCCTTCCACAATGAGCAGTTCTTC. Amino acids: CATSRGAQGPFHNEQFF.

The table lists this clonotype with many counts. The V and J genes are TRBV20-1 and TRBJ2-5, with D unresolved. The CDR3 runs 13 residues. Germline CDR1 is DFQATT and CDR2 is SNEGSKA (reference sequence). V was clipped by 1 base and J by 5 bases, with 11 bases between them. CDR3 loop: CSARGGGGETQYF. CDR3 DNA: TGCAGTGCTAGAGGCGGCGGTGGGGAGACCCAGTACTTC.

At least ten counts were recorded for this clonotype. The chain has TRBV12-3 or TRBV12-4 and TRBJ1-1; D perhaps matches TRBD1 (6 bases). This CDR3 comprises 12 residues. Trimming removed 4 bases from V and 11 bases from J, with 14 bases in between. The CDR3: CASSSRGAAAFF. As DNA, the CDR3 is TGTGCCAGCAGTTCTAGGGGGGCAGCCGCTTTCTTT.

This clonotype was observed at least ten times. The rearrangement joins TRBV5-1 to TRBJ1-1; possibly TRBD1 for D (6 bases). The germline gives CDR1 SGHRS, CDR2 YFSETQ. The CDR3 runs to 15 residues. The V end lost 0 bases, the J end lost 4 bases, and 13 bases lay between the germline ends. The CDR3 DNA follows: TGCGCCAGCAGCTTGGAAGACTTAGGGGGCACTGAAGCTTTCTTT. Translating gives CASSLEDLGGTEAFF.

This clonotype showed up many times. The CDR3 nucleotides read TGTGCCAGCAGATACAGACAGAACACTGAAGCTTTCTTT. The encoded protein is CASRYRQNTEAFF. The V gene is TRBV12-3 or TRBV12-4, the J gene TRBJ1-1; D unresolved. CDR3 length: 13 amino acids. Trimming cost V 6 bases and J 1 base, with 9 bases left between them.

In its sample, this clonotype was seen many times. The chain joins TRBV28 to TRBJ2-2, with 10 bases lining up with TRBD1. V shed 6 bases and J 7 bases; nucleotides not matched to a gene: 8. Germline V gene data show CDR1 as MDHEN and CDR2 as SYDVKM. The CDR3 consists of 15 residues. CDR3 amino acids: CASSPRQGASGELFF. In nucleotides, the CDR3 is TGTGCCAGCAGCCCCAGACAGGGGGCGAGCGGGGAGCTGTTTTTT.

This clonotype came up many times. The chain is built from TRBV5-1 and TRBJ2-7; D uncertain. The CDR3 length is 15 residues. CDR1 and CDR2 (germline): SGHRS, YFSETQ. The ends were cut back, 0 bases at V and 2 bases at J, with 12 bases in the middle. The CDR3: CASSLGSAVTYEQYF. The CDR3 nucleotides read TGCGCCAGCAGCTTGGGTTCGGCGGTCACCTACGAGCAGTACTTC.

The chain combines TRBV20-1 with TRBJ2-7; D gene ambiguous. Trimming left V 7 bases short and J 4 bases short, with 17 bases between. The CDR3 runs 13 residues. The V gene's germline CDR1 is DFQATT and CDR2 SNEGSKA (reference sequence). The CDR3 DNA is TGCAGTGGTAGGAGCACAGTTGGGTACGAGCAGTACTTC. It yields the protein CSGRSTVGYEQYF.

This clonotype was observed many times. This CDR3 reads CASRLNNEQFF. CDR3 nucleotide sequence: TGTGCCAGCAGGCTAAACAATGAGCAGTTCTTC. The chain combines TRBV12-3 or TRBV12-4 with TRBJ2-1, with no clear D. With 6 bases removed from V and 5 bases from J, the gap between germline ends came to 5 bases. The CDR3 spans 11 residues.